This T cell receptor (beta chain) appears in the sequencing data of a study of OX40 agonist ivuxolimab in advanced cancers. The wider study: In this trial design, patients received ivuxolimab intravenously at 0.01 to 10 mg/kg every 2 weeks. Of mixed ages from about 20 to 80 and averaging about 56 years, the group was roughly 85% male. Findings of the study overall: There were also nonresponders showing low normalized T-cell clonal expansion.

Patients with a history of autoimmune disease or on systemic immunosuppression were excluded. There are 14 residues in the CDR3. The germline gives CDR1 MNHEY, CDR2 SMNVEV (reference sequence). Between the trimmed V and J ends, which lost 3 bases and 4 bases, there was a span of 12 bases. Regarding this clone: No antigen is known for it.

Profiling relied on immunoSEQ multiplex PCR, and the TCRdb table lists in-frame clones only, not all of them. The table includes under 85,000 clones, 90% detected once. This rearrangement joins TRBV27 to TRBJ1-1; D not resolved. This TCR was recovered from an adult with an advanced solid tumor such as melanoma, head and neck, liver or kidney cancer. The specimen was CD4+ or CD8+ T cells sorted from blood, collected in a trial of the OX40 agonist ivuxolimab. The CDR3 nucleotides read TGTGCCAGCAGTTTGAGTTGGGAAGGCACTGAAGCTTTCTTT. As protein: CASSLSWEGTEAFF.